The 19 T cell receptor beta chains presented below share a single source sample, sequenced in a study of blood T cell repertoires in COVID-19. Sequencing used immunoSEQ multiplex PCR; TCRdb keeps in-frame clones, though not all of them. The sample holds about 210,000 clones, more than 75% seen once. The specimen sequenced was peripheral blood. The origin of the receptors is a human donor in a cohort sampled during active COVID-19.

The chain links TRBV6-6 to TRBJ2-2; D unresolved. Germline V gene sequence: CDR1 MNHNY, CDR2 SVGAGI (reference sequence). Trimming pared 0 bases from V and 3 bases from J, leaving 8 bases between. This CDR3 contains 15 residues. The CDR3 sequence: CASSYSSTYTGELFF. The CDR3 DNA reads as TGTGCCAGCAGTTACTCTTCGACTTACACCGGGGAGCTGTTTTTT.

The V gene is TRBV30, the J gene TRBJ1-4, with D unresolved. Germline CDR1 reads GTSNPN; CDR2 reads SVGIG (reference sequence). This CDR3 comprises 13 residues. The V and J ends lost 7 bases and 6 bases respectively, with 15 bases between them. This CDR3 reads CASLRTRDEKLFF. The CDR3 coding sequence is TGTGCCTCTCTCCGGACGCGGGATGAAAAACTGTTTTTT.

This clone was picked up one time. This chain connects TRBV5-5 to TRBJ1-5, with no clear D. Trimming stripped 3 bases from V and 6 bases from J, with 13 bases between. The CDR3 runs to 14 residues. From germline, CDR1 is SGHKS and CDR2 YYEKEE (reference sequence). The CDR3 nucleotides are TGTGCCAGCAGCTCCTCCCCCCGGGGTCAGCCCCAGCATTTT. It encodes CASSSSPRGQPQHF.

The V gene is TRBV3-1 (or the pseudogene TRBV3-2), the J gene TRBJ2-2; 8 positions agree with TRBD2. In germline, CDR1 is LGHDT, CDR2 YNNKEL (reference sequence). J gave up 6 bases and V 6 bases, and 6 bases lay outside the gene matches. The CDR3 is made up of 14 amino acids. CDR3 loop: CASRRTSWSGELFF. In DNA form, the CDR3 reads TGTGCCAGCAGACGGACTAGCTGGTCCGGGGAGCTGTTTTTT.

The chain has TRBV5-5 and TRBJ2-3, with 9 bases that match TRBD2. The CDR3 loop spans 16 amino acids. Germline trimming cut 4 bases from V and 4 bases from J; bases unmatched to any gene: 10. CDR1 is SGHKS and CDR2 is YYEKEE in the germline V gene (reference sequence). The CDR3 loop reads CASSRLRGGSSDTQYF. The CDR3 nucleotides read TGTGCCAGCAGCCGTTTGCGGGGGGGCAGCTCAGATACGCAGTATTTT.

The chain has TRBV5-1 and TRBJ2-1; TRBD2 aligns across 8 bases. The germline V gene has CDR1 SGHRS and CDR2 YFSETQ. The junction had 3 bases not matched to a gene; V was cut back by 0 bases and J by 7 bases. The CDR3 consists of 14 residues. Here the CDR3 reads CASSLVAGTNEQFF. The DNA for the CDR3 is TGCGCCAGCAGCTTGGTAGCGGGGACGAATGAGCAGTTCTTC. Full variable domain (missing parts from reference TRBV5-1 and TRBJ2-1): KAGVTQTPRYLIKTRGQQVTLSCSPISGHRSVSWYQQTPGQGLQFLFEYFSETQRNKGNFPGRFSGRQFSNSRSEMNVSTLELGDSALYLCASSLVAGTNEQFFGPGTRLTVL.

In the case of this clone: The same CDR3 also results from other DNA sequences found in this sample. V usage is TRBV28 and J usage is TRBJ1-2; tentatively, D is TRBD1 (5 bases). The V and J ends lost 3 bases and 8 bases respectively, with 10 bases between them. This CDR3 comprises 12 residues. CDR1 and CDR2 (germline): MDHEN, SYDVKM. This CDR3 reads CASSFRGYGYTF. As DNA, the CDR3 is TGTGCCAGCAGTTTTAGGGGATACGGCTACACCTTC.

This clone occurred once. The gene calls are TRBV11-2 and TRBJ2-7; D might be TRBD1 (5 bases). Germline V gives CDR1 SGHAT, CDR2 FQNNGV. Between the trimmed V and J ends, which lost 3 bases and 3 bases, there was a span of 12 bases. CDR3 length equals 14 residues. CDR3 DNA: TGTGCCAGCAGCTTTAGGGGCCCGGGCTACGAGCAGTACTTC. The encoded protein is CASSFRGPGYEQYF. The full variable domain, its missing parts supplied by reference TRBV11-2 and TRBJ2-7, is EAGVAQSPRYKIIEKRQSVAFWCNPISGHATLYWYQQILGQGPKLLIQFQNNGVVDDSQLPKDRFSAERLKGVDSTLKIQPAKLEDSAVYLCASSFRGPGYEQYFGPGTRLTVT.

The chain couples TRBV18 to TRBJ1-2, with 12 bases matching TRBD1. The CDR3 length is 18 residues. V trimming: 2 bases; J trimming: 4 bases; junction bases outside the gene matches: 11. Germline lookup yields CDR1 KGHSH and CDR2 LQKENI. CDR3 sequence: CASSPTPGQGAKGYGYTF. Here the CDR3 DNA reads TGTGCCAGCTCACCAACACCGGGACAGGGGGCGAAGGGCTATGGCTACACCTTC.

This clone was observed once. The chain uses TRBV19 and TRBJ1-2; a possible D gene is TRBD1 (6 bases). Per germline, CDR1 LNHDA and CDR2 SQIVND (reference sequence). CDR3 size: 11 residues. The V end was cut by 5 bases, the J end by 12 bases, with 13 bases between. CDR3 protein: CASSATGKNTF. In DNA form, the CDR3 reads TGTGCCAGTAGTGCAACAGGGAAGAACACCTTC.

The chain joins TRBV7-9 to TRBJ2-2; tentatively, D is TRBD1 (6 bases). Trimming stripped 4 bases from V and 12 bases from J, with 15 bases between. CDR1 SEHNR and CDR2 FQNEAQ come from the germline V gene (reference sequence). The CDR3 is made up of 13 amino acids. The CDR3 region has the DNA TGTGCCAGCAGCTCGACAGGCCCCGTGAAGCTGTTTTTT. Its translation: CASSSTGPVKLFF.

The V and J genes are TRBV27 and TRBJ2-5; D perhaps matches TRBD2 (6 bases). In germline, CDR1 is MNHEY, CDR2 SMNVEV (reference sequence). The V gene lost 6 bases and the J gene lost 5 bases, with 13 bases spanning the gap. There are 13 residues in the CDR3. The CDR3 sequence: CASRGGSRETQYF. As DNA, the CDR3 is TGTGCCAGCAGGGGGGGATCTCGGGAGACCCAGTACTTC.

The sample holds one count of this clone. V gene TRBV4-1 combines with J gene TRBJ1-4; no reliable D call. The CDR3 spans 16 residues. The germline V and J ends were trimmed by 4 bases and 5 bases, with 17 bases remaining between them. The V gene's germline CDR1 is MGHRA and CDR2 YSYEKL. The CDR3 sequence is CASSRILAAGNEKLFF. Written as DNA, the CDR3 is TGCGCCAGCAGCCGGATACTGGCAGCGGGGAATGAAAAACTGTTTTTT.

The genes are TRBV5-8 and TRBJ2-1, with 8 nucleotides matching TRBD1. V gave up 4 bases and J gave up 10 bases; unmatched junction bases: 4. From germline, CDR1 is SGHTS and CDR2 YDEGEE. CDR3 length: 12 residues. CDR3 nucleotide sequence: TGTGCCAGCAGCCGGACAGGGTACGAGCAGTTCTTC. Residues: CASSRTGYEQFF.

The chain's CDR3 is CASSIYGTNEKLFF. CDR3 bases: TGTGCCAGTAGTATTTACGGAACTAATGAAAAACTGTTTTTT. V gene TRBV19 combines with J gene TRBJ1-4; no firm D call. V was clipped by 3 bases and J by 1 base, with 6 bases between them. The CDR3 runs to 14 residues. From germline, CDR1 is LNHDA and CDR2 SQIVND (reference sequence). Full variable domain (remainder filled in from reference TRBV19 and TRBJ1-4): DGGITQSPKYLFRKEGQNVTLSCEQNLNHDAMYWYRQDPGQGLRLIYYSQIVNDFQKGDIAEGYSVSREKKESFPLTVTSAQKNPTAFYLCASSIYGTNEKLFFGSGTQLSVL.

The chain joins TRBV7-6 to TRBJ1-2; possible D gene TRBD1, 5 bases. This CDR3 has 15 amino acids. The V end was cut by 1 base, the J end by 2 bases, with 11 bases between. Germline V gene sequence: CDR1 SGHVS, CDR2 FNYEAQ. CDR3 DNA: TGTGCCAGCAGCTTAGAACGGCAGGGAAACTATGGCTACACCTTC. As protein: CASSLERQGNYGYTF.

The chain has TRBV7-8 and TRBJ2-7; 7 nucleotides align to TRBD2. The CDR3 is 15 residues long. With 5 bases clipped from V and 3 bases from J, the junction kept 10 bases outside the gene matches. Germline V CDR1 and CDR2: SGHVS, FQNEAQ. The CDR3 DNA reads TGTGCCAGCAGCAATTCCGGGACTACCTACTACGAGCAGTACTTC. Translation gives CASSNSGTTYYEQYF.

V usage is TRBV19 and J usage is TRBJ2-1, with TRBD2 matching over 9 bases. Germline trimming cut 3 bases from V and 10 bases from J; bases unmatched to any gene: 7. Germline loops: CDR1 LNHDA, CDR2 SQIVND (reference sequence). The CDR3 contains 14 residues. In DNA, the CDR3 is TGTGCCAGTAGTATGGGCGGGGGGGCTTCGGAGCAGTTCTTC. Translated, it gives CASSMGGGASEQFF.

The rearrangement uses TRBV7-6 and TRBJ2-7; 9 bases match TRBD1. This CDR3 spans 15 amino acids. Germline V gene sequence: CDR1 SGHVS, CDR2 FNYEAQ. The trim removed 5 bases at V and 0 bases at J, leaving 5 bases unmatched. Here the CDR3 reads CASSPGTGSSYEQYF. The DNA for the CDR3 is TGTGCCAGCAGCCCCGGGACAGGGAGCTCCTACGAGCAGTACTTC.